The subject of this entry is one T cell receptor (beta chain). Its antigen is still unknown. A second PCR of 7 to 11 cycles used a sample-barcoded 5' primer and a J-beta primer mix. Tags on each cDNA molecule came from a template-switch adaptor with 12 random nucleotides. MiXCR, run by TCRdb on the 5' RACE reads, gives a single entry per CDR3 protein. The table has more than 1.4 million distinct CDR3 sequences, about 40% seen once; the top ten hold 7% to 9%. The data originate from a study of blood T cells in healthy people across ages. General study results and limits: Lack of knowledge of donor CMV status possibly confounded expanded clonotype changes. The study could not conclusively compare naive and antigen-experienced cells, given its unsorted PBMCs. Donors of long life had a larger count of naive CD4+ cells and greater diversity than aged donors.

V was shortened by 1 base and J by 4 bases, with 7 bases between the two germline ends. The CDR3 spans 13 residues. Germline V CDR1 and CDR2: LGHDT, YNNKEL (reference sequence). This receptor was taken from a young woman in good health. The chain is built from TRBV3-1 and TRBJ1-2; D is unclear. Sequencing was done on a sample of blood. CDR3 amino acids: CASSQVATYGYTF. The CDR3, as DNA: TGTGCCAGCAGCCAAGTTGCCACCTATGGCTACACCTTC.